The rows below give T cell receptor beta chains drawn from one sample of a study of T cell responses to AZD1222 COVID-19 vaccine. Here immunoSEQ multiplex PCR was the method, and the copy in TCRdb shows in-frame clones only, minus some. The data show 150,000 to 250,000 clones, with 93% seen just once and about 1% held by the top ten. This specimen consisted of peripheral blood, obtained 28 days after the second AZD1222 dose. The receptors were gathered from an adult who received the AZD1222 COVID-19 vaccine. CDR3s include the opening cysteine and the closing phenylalanine or tryptophan. Fields, in order: clone size, J gene, V gene, CDR3 protein. Size is omitted from some rows. Given values are once, few, many or a class for expanded clones.

once	TRBJ1-2	TRBV9	CASSVGGGRTANYGYTF
.	TRBJ2-3	TRBV29-1	CSVAYVTGAADTQYF
.	TRBJ2-1	TRBV10-3	CAISAPTGTSSYNEQFF
.	TRBJ2-1	TRBV7-2	CASSSNGGGSYNEQFF
.	TRBJ1-4	TRBV2	CASNLQGRGDEKLFF
.	TRBJ1-4	TRBV7-9	CASSAEPASNEKLFF
.	TRBJ1-5	TRBV19	CASSIGPQRGNQPQHF
once	TRBJ1-1	TRBV3-1/TRBV3-2	CASSQSGQRAFF
.	TRBJ1-2	TRBV4-1	CASSQVIAYREVNYGYTF
.	TRBJ1-1	TRBV20-1	CSAGSQSGAFF
.	TRBJ1-1	TRBV5-4	CASSLGGQAHTEAFF
once	TRBJ1-2	TRBV7-9	CASSLDPAAYNYGYTF
.	TRBJ1-5	TRBV28	CASSLPGQGARQPQHF
.	TRBJ1-1	TRBV5-1	CASSLTSPNTEAFF
.	TRBJ2-2	TRBV12-3/TRBV12-4	CASSLRVTGELFF
.	TRBJ1-1	TRBV29-1	CSARTATEAFF
.	TRBJ2-3	TRBV6-5	CATGQGATDTQYF
.	TRBJ1-1	TRBV18	CASSLGRLNTEAFF
.	TRBJ1-4	TRBV27	CATRQGALGKLFF
.	TRBJ2-2	TRBV7-3	CASSLGQSNTGELFF
.	TRBJ2-7	TRBV7-3	CASSLASGNEQYF
.	TRBJ1-1	TRBV7-9	CASSFYGVANTEAFF
.	TRBJ1-2	TRBV20-1	CSANLLYGYTF
.	TRBJ1-1	TRBV24-1	CATSDVGQVVGAFF
.	TRBJ1-2	TRBV4-1	CASSQDLGGAGYTF
.	TRBJ1-1	TRBV7-3	CASSFDRDTEAFF
.	TRBJ1-6	TRBV6-5	CASSSTGGGSPLHF
.	TRBJ1-2	TRBV9	CASSVLTGNLGYGYTF
.	TRBJ1-2	TRBV7-8	CASSLGGFGYTF
.	TRBJ2-3	TRBV11-2	CASSTWTSGTDTQYF
.	TRBJ1-1	TRBV4-2	CASSQGVKGNTEAFF
.	TRBJ1-2	TRBV4-1	CASSQRIQNSYGYTF
once	TRBJ1-1	TRBV5-4	CASSPRGGVGTEAFF
.	TRBJ1-5	TRBV6-5	CASSSGGGQPQHF
.	TRBJ1-6	TRBV11-1	CASSSHQSIRNSPLHF
.	TRBJ1-5	TRBV6-5	CASSFRQGTVQPQHF
.	TRBJ1-1	TRBV5-1	CASKANWNTEAFF
.	TRBJ2-1	TRBV2	CASSEAGTAYNEQFF
.	TRBJ2-7	TRBV4-3	CASSPGHLTYEQYF
once	TRBJ2-5	TRBV6-5	CASSLGGSAQETQYF
.	TRBJ2-7	TRBV6-5	CASRRPGPEQYF
.	TRBJ1-1	TRBV20-1	CSAKSVTEAFF
.	TRBJ1-1	TRBV5-1	CASSFSQDSGTEAFF
.	TRBJ2-7	TRBV3-1/TRBV3-2	CASSQGVPSSYEQYF
.	TRBJ1-1	TRBV18	CASSPRQGGTEAFF
.	TRBJ1-6	TRBV23-1	CASSQSSDSNNSPLHF
.	TRBJ1-2	TRBV21-1	CASSGGTANYGYTF
.	TRBJ1-4	TRBV9	CASSLQGSNEKLFF